These T cell receptor beta chains were read from a single sample in a study of control samples from healthy donors and cancer patients. Libraries were prepared by immunoSEQ multiplex PCR; TCRdb keeps only in-frame clonotypes and omits some of them. The sample contains more than 90,000 clones, roughly 89% of which appear only once. Sequenced sample: blood. The receptors originated from a young man in good health. Each CDR3 is given with its conserved first and last residue.

TRBV5-1 | CASSFDTPNTEAFF
TRBV5-4 | CASSWGRGVYEQYF
TRBV10-3 | CATAVEGRSYTF
TRBV19 | CASSRTDSETQYF
TRBV4-3 | CASSQDTGSTDTQYF
TRBV5-6 | CASSPPTENLYGYTF
TRBV4-1 | CASSLGLAALNEQFF
TRBV28 | CASRPAGLGYEQYF
TRBV21-1 | CASSKVDRPSYEQYF
TRBV3-1/TRBV3-2 | CASSPSDPGSKRYEQYF
TRBV28 | CASSRTTGAYEQYF
TRBV12-5 | CASGPEAQYTEAFF
TRBV7-9 | CASSFTGLDYGYTF
TRBV12-3/TRBV12-4 | CASSLAQFQPQHF
TRBV27 | CASSSLDGNQPQHF
TRBV19 | CASSMLAGYYNEQFF